This note documents a single TCR beta chain sequence. No antigen is known for it. The read finishes 3 residues shy of the CDR3 end, and the germline J gene is used to complete it. immunoSEQ multiplex PCR used an average of 1200 ng genomic DNA. Repertoires were generated with immunoSEQ multiplex PCR, while TCRdb's copy carries only in-frame clones and drops some. In total, the table holds around 30,000 clones. This specimen belongs to a study of T cells in women clearing cervical HPV infection. Study-wide points: Cases and controls were distinguished at AUC over 0.75 by richness and V genes.

Germline V gene sequence: CDR1 SNHLY, CDR2 FYNNEI. The CDR3 totals 13 residues. The chain links TRBV2 to TRBJ1-5; 9 nucleotides line up with TRBD1. Input material: blood buffy coat. This receptor was taken from a woman between 18 and 69 years old with a cervical HPV16 infection that either progressed to CIN3+ or cleared (not recorded which). The CDR3 is CASSGDRDGPQHF. CDR3 DNA (partial): TGTGCCAGCAGTGGGGACAGGGACGGACCC.